Listed below are T cell receptor beta chains from one sample, sequenced in a study of T cells in Graves' hyperthyroidism and ophthalmopathy. TCRdb recomputed calls from the multiplex PCR reads with MiXCR, one row per CDR3 protein. This table has about 580,000 distinct CDR3 sequences, about 45% appearing once. Sequenced sample: peripheral blood or thyroid tissue (not recorded which). The receptors shown here come from a woman between 18 and 29 years old with Graves' hyperthyroidism. Both conserved end residues are part of each CDR3. The order of the fields is CDR3 protein, CDR3 DNA, J gene, clone size, D gene, V gene. D genes are given only for firm matches. The size entry is marked missing in some rows and otherwise reads once, few, many or a size class.

CDR3aa: CASSLVSPGELFF; CDR3nt: TGTGCCAGCAGCTTGGTTTCCCCCGGGGAGCTGTTTTTT; j_gene: TRBJ2-2; abundance: many; d_gene: -; v_gene: TRBV5-5
CDR3aa: CASSRSTVGYTF; CDR3nt: TGTGCCAGCAGCCGATCGACAGTTGGCTACACCTTC; j_gene: TRBJ1-2; abundance: many; d_gene: -; v_gene: TRBV11-3
CDR3aa: CSVDEGEAFF; CDR3nt: TGCAGCGTTGACGAGGGGGAGGCTTTCTTT; j_gene: TRBJ1-1; abundance: -; d_gene: -; v_gene: TRBV29-1
CDR3aa: CASSQSYRRDYEQYF; CDR3nt: TGTGCCAGCAGCCAGAGTTACAGGAGGGACTACGAGCAGTACTTC; j_gene: TRBJ2-7; abundance: -; d_gene: -; v_gene: TRBV7-9
CDR3aa: CASSLVGTSAQETQYF; CDR3nt: TGTGCCAGCAGCTTGGTAGGGACTAGCGCACAAGAGACCCAGTACTTC; j_gene: TRBJ2-5; abundance: -; d_gene: TRBD2; v_gene: TRBV7-3
CDR3aa: CSASLNTDTQYF; CDR3nt: TGCAGTGCTTCCCTTAACACAGATACGCAGTATTTT; j_gene: TRBJ2-3; abundance: once; d_gene: -; v_gene: TRBV20-1
CDR3aa: CASSKGENTEAFF; CDR3nt: TGTGCCAGCAGTAAGGGGGAGAACACTGAAGCTTTCTTT; j_gene: TRBJ1-1; abundance: -; d_gene: -; v_gene: TRBV6-2/TRBV6-3
CDR3aa: CASSQDLRVYGYTF; CDR3nt: TGCGCCAGCAGCCAAGATCTCCGGGTCTATGGCTACACCTTC; j_gene: TRBJ1-2; abundance: many; d_gene: -; v_gene: TRBV4-1
CDR3aa: CASSLPGTGRVGQYF; CDR3nt: TGTGCCAGCAGCTTGCCCGGGACGGGACGGGTAGGGCAGTACTTC; j_gene: TRBJ2-7; abundance: many; d_gene: -; v_gene: TRBV5-6
CDR3aa: CSATQGQGEKLFF; CDR3nt: TGCAGTGCGACACAGGGGCAAGGGGAAAAACTGTTTTTT; j_gene: TRBJ1-4; abundance: -; d_gene: TRBD1; v_gene: TRBV20-1
CDR3aa: CATSATGTSGSAELFF; CDR3nt: TGTGCCACCAGTGCCACAGGGACTAGCGGGAGTGCGGAGCTGTTTTTT; j_gene: TRBJ2-2; abundance: many; d_gene: TRBD2; v_gene: TRBV24-1
CDR3aa: CATRQDGNQPQHF; CDR3nt: TGTGCCACCCGACAAGATGGCAATCAGCCCCAGCATTTT; j_gene: TRBJ1-5; abundance: -; d_gene: -; v_gene: TRBV4-2
CDR3aa: CAISSPRAGQMNTEAFF; CDR3nt: TGTGCCATCAGTAGCCCCCGGGCAGGGCAAATGAACACTGAAGCTTTCTTT; j_gene: TRBJ1-1; abundance: -; d_gene: -; v_gene: TRBV10-3
CDR3aa: CASSWGGGPEAFF; CDR3nt: TGCGCCAGCAGCTGGGGGGGAGGGCCTGAAGCTTTCTTT; j_gene: TRBJ1-1; abundance: -; d_gene: -; v_gene: TRBV5-1
CDR3aa: CASSLMGFSTDTQYF; CDR3nt: TGCGCCAGCAGCTTGATGGGCTTTAGCACAGATACGCAGTATTTT; j_gene: TRBJ2-3; abundance: few; d_gene: -; v_gene: TRBV5-1
CDR3aa: CSVEDSYQETQYF; CDR3nt: TGCAGCGTTGAAGATTCGTACCAAGAGACCCAGTACTTC; j_gene: TRBJ2-5; abundance: -; d_gene: -; v_gene: TRBV29-1
CDR3aa: CAISAPERSGNTF; CDR3nt: TGTGCCATCTCCGCCCCGGAGAGATCTGGAAACACCTTC; j_gene: TRBJ1-2; abundance: -; d_gene: -; v_gene: TRBV10-3
CDR3aa: CAAGRQVSFGNTEAFF; CDR3nt: TGTGCCGCTGGCAGACAGGTATCATTTGGGAACACTGAAGCTTTCTTT; j_gene: TRBJ1-1; abundance: -; d_gene: -; v_gene: TRBV5-4
CDR3aa: CASSSGTRNEKLFF; CDR3nt: TGTGCCAGCAGTTCCGGGACAAGGAATGAAAAACTGTTTTTT; j_gene: TRBJ1-4; abundance: many; d_gene: -; v_gene: TRBV6-2/TRBV6-3
CDR3aa: CSARAGLNEKLFF; CDR3nt: TGCAGTGCTAGAGCAGGGCTGAATGAAAAACTGTTTTTT; j_gene: TRBJ1-4; abundance: many; d_gene: -; v_gene: TRBV20-1
CDR3aa: CAWSPRGASGNYEQYF; CDR3nt: TGTGCCTGGAGCCCGCGGGGCGCTAGCGGCAACTACGAGCAGTACTTC; j_gene: TRBJ2-7; abundance: -; d_gene: TRBD2; v_gene: TRBV30
CDR3aa: CASSPGQGSKEQYF; CDR3nt: TGTGCCAGCAGCCCGGGACAGGGTAGTAAGGAGCAGTACTTC; j_gene: TRBJ2-7; abundance: -; d_gene: TRBD1; v_gene: TRBV7-9
CDR3aa: CASSLRQGRGLFEQFF; CDR3nt: TGTGCCAGCAGCTTACGACAGGGAAGGGGGTTATTTGAGCAGTTCTTC; j_gene: TRBJ2-1; abundance: -; d_gene: TRBD1; v_gene: TRBV7-9
CDR3aa: CASSQVRAGGPAGELFF; CDR3nt: TGCGCCAGCAGCCAAGTGAGAGCGGGAGGGCCAGCCGGGGAGCTGTTTTTT; j_gene: TRBJ2-2; abundance: few; d_gene: TRBD2; v_gene: TRBV4-1
CDR3aa: CASNTGGNGETQYF; CDR3nt: TGTGCCAGTAACACAGGGGGGAACGGGGAGACCCAGTACTTC; j_gene: TRBJ2-5; abundance: -; d_gene: TRBD1; v_gene: TRBV19
CDR3aa: CASSYSGSWGELFF; CDR3nt: TGTGCCAGCAGCTATAGCGGGAGTTGGGGGGAGCTGTTTTTT; j_gene: TRBJ2-2; abundance: -; d_gene: TRBD2; v_gene: TRBV7-9
CDR3aa: CAISELGASYEHF; CDR3nt: TGTGCCATCAGTGAGCTGGGGGCGAGCTACGAGCATTTT; j_gene: TRBJ1-5; abundance: -; d_gene: -; v_gene: TRBV10-3
CDR3aa: CSVGPGRQETQYF; CDR3nt: TGCAGCGTTGGTCCGGGGCGCCAAGAGACCCAGTACTTC; j_gene: TRBJ2-5; abundance: -; d_gene: -; v_gene: TRBV29-1
CDR3aa: CAWSAPPRGGVSSGANVLTF; CDR3nt: TGTGCCTGGAGTGCCCCCCCAAGGGGGGGCGTAAGCTCTGGGGCCAACGTCCTGACTTTC; j_gene: TRBJ2-6; abundance: -; d_gene: -; v_gene: TRBV7-3
CDR3aa: CASSQAERVETFF; CDR3nt: TGTGCCAGCAGCCAAGCAGAGCGCGTTGAAACTTTCTTT; j_gene: TRBJ1-1; abundance: many; d_gene: -; v_gene: TRBV16
CDR3aa: CASSLKPTAASTDTQYF; CDR3nt: TGTGCCAGCAGCTTAAAACCGACTGCCGCTAGCACAGATACGCAGTATTTT; j_gene: TRBJ2-3; abundance: once; d_gene: -; v_gene: TRBV7-9
CDR3aa: CASSSGQTYEQYF; CDR3nt: TGTGCCAGCAGCTCTGGACAGACCTACGAGCAGTACTTC; j_gene: TRBJ2-7; abundance: many; d_gene: -; v_gene: TRBV13
CDR3aa: CASSPKTSPGQLLYEQYF; CDR3nt: TGTGCCAGCAGCCCAAAAACCAGCCCGGGACAGTTGCTCTACGAGCAGTACTTC; j_gene: TRBJ2-7; abundance: -; d_gene: TRBD1; v_gene: TRBV7-9
CDR3aa: CASSPQAGSTGELFF; CDR3nt: TGTGCCAGCAGTCCGCAGGCCGGATCTACCGGGGAGCTGTTTTTT; j_gene: TRBJ2-2; abundance: once; d_gene: -; v_gene: TRBV12-3/TRBV12-4
CDR3aa: CATPGGHETQYF; CDR3nt: TGTGCCACCCCCGGGGGGCATGAGACCCAGTACTTC; j_gene: TRBJ2-5; abundance: -; d_gene: -; v_gene: TRBV6-2/TRBV6-3
CDR3aa: CSASGQLYGYTF; CDR3nt: TGCAGTGCATCGGGACAACTATATGGCTACACCTTC; j_gene: TRBJ1-2; abundance: -; d_gene: -; v_gene: TRBV20-1
CDR3aa: CASSSSGDSGNTEAFF; CDR3nt: TGTGCCAGCAGCTCCTCGGGTGACTCCGGAAACACTGAAGCTTTCTTT; j_gene: TRBJ1-1; abundance: -; d_gene: -; v_gene: TRBV5-5
CDR3aa: CASSLGVRQGAGYTF; CDR3nt: TGTGCCAGCAGCTTAGGGGTACGACAGGGCGCTGGCTACACCTTC; j_gene: TRBJ1-2; abundance: -; d_gene: TRBD1; v_gene: TRBV13
CDR3aa: CSVSRGGQGGNYGYTF; CDR3nt: TGCAGCGTTAGTCGTGGGGGACAGGGTGGGAACTATGGCTACACCTTC; j_gene: TRBJ1-2; abundance: many; d_gene: TRBD1; v_gene: TRBV29-1
CDR3aa: CSVRGLAGGPYEQYF; CDR3nt: TGCAGCGTGAGGGGACTAGCGGGAGGGCCTTACGAGCAGTACTTC; j_gene: TRBJ2-7; abundance: few; d_gene: TRBD2; v_gene: TRBV29-1
CDR3aa: CASSNFDRSYEQYF; CDR3nt: TGTGCCAGCAGCAATTTCGACAGGTCCTACGAGCAGTACTTC; j_gene: TRBJ2-7; abundance: -; d_gene: -; v_gene: TRBV7-6
CDR3aa: CASSQDRERSTGGTTIYF; CDR3nt: TGCGCCAGCAGCCAAGATCGAGAGCGTTCGACGGGAGGTACCACCATATATTTT; j_gene: TRBJ1-3; abundance: many; d_gene: -; v_gene: TRBV4-1
CDR3aa: CASTRAGTSGNTIYF; CDR3nt: TGCGCCAGCACCAGAGCGGGGACATCCGGAAACACCATATATTTT; j_gene: TRBJ1-3; abundance: -; d_gene: -; v_gene: TRBV4-1
CDR3aa: CASSQTGTGGGVDEQYF; CDR3nt: TGCGCCAGCAGCCAGACAGGAACGGGAGGGGGCGTGGACGAGCAGTACTTC; j_gene: TRBJ2-7; abundance: many; d_gene: -; v_gene: TRBV4-3
CDR3aa: CASSWGGGPEETQHF; CDR3nt: TGCGCCAGCAGCTGGGGGGGAGGGCCTGAAGAGACCCAGCATTTT; j_gene: TRBJ1-5; abundance: -; d_gene: -; v_gene: TRBV5-1
CDR3aa: CASSLVGRGNTF; CDR3nt: -; j_gene: TRBJ1-2; abundance: -; d_gene: -; v_gene: TRBV7-9
CDR3aa: CASSPELVSRAQYF; CDR3nt: TGTGCCAGCAGCCCAGAACTAGTCTCTAGGGCGCAGTATTTT; j_gene: TRBJ2-3; abundance: few; d_gene: -; v_gene: TRBV5-6
CDR3aa: CASSIGQGGSGANVLTF; CDR3nt: TGTGCCAGTAGTATTGGGCAGGGGGGCTCTGGGGCCAACGTCCTGACTTTC; j_gene: TRBJ2-6; abundance: -; d_gene: -; v_gene: TRBV19
CDR3aa: CASSQEREGYEQYF; CDR3nt: TGTGCCAGCAGCCAAGAGCGGGAGGGGTACGAGCAGTACTTC; j_gene: TRBJ2-7; abundance: many; d_gene: TRBD2; v_gene: TRBV3-1
CDR3aa: CASSMTTQYF; CDR3nt: TGCGCCAGCAGCATGACGACCCAGTACTTC; j_gene: TRBJ2-5; abundance: -; d_gene: -; v_gene: TRBV5-1
CDR3aa: CASSPLPLGIPMNTEAFF; CDR3nt: TGTGCCAGCTCACCACTGCCGTTAGGCATACCCATGAACACTGAAGCTTTCTTT; j_gene: TRBJ1-1; abundance: few; d_gene: -; v_gene: TRBV18
CDR3aa: CSFDNSNQPQHF; CDR3nt: TGCAGTTTTGACAATAGCAATCAGCCCCAGCATTTT; j_gene: TRBJ1-5; abundance: -; d_gene: -; v_gene: TRBV29-1
CDR3aa: CASSRWETQYF; CDR3nt: TGTGCCAGCTCACGCTGGGAGACCCAGTACTTC; j_gene: TRBJ2-5; abundance: -; d_gene: -; v_gene: TRBV7-2
CDR3aa: CASSSTPTNYGYTF; CDR3nt: TGTGCCAGCAGCTCGACACCTACTAACTATGGCTACACCTTC; j_gene: TRBJ1-2; abundance: many; d_gene: -; v_gene: TRBV7-9
CDR3aa: CASSPGRGINTEAFF; CDR3nt: TGTGCCAGCAGCCCGGGGAGGGGGATTAACACTGAAGCTTTCTTT; j_gene: TRBJ1-1; abundance: -; d_gene: -; v_gene: TRBV7-9
CDR3aa: CASSSGLAVSEQYF; CDR3nt: TGTGCCAGCAGTTCCGGTCTAGCGGTCTCCGAGCAGTACTTC; j_gene: TRBJ2-7; abundance: many; d_gene: TRBD2; v_gene: TRBV6-6
CDR3aa: CASTIDREYYGYTF; CDR3nt: TGTGCCAGCACCATAGACCGGGAATACTATGGCTACACCTTC; j_gene: TRBJ1-2; abundance: many; d_gene: -; v_gene: TRBV5-8
CDR3aa: CASSFLARAGYTF; CDR3nt: TGTGCCAGCAGTTTTCTGGCGAGGGCTGGCTACACCTTC; j_gene: TRBJ1-2; abundance: many; d_gene: -; v_gene: TRBV12-3/TRBV12-4
CDR3aa: CSARDGATRDEQYF; CDR3nt: TGCAGTGCTAGAGACGGGGCTACTAGGGACGAGCAGTACTTC; j_gene: TRBJ2-7; abundance: many; d_gene: -; v_gene: TRBV20-1
CDR3aa: CASSKLAVLNEQFF; CDR3nt: TGTGCCAGCAGCAAACTAGCGGTGTTGAATGAGCAGTTCTTC; j_gene: TRBJ2-1; abundance: -; d_gene: TRBD2; v_gene: TRBV12-3/TRBV12-4